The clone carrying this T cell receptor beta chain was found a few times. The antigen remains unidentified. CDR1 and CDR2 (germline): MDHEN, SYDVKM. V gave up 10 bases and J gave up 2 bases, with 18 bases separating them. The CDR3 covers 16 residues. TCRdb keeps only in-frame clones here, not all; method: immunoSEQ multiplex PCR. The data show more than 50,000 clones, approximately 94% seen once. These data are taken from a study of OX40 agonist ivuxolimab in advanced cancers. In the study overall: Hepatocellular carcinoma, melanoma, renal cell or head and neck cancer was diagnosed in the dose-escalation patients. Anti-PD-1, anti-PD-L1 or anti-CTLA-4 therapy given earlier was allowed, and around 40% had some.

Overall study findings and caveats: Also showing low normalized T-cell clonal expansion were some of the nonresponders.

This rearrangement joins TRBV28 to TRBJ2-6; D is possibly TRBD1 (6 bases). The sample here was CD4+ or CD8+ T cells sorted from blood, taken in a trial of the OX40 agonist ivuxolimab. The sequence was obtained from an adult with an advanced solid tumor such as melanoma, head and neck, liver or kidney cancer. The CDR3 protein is CATYRVWPPGANVLTF. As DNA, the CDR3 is TGTGCCACCTACAGGGTCTGGCCCCCTGGGGCCAACGTCCTGACTTTC.